This T cell receptor (beta chain) was documented in a study of control samples from healthy donors and cancer patients. The assay was immunoSEQ multiplex PCR, and TCRdb's table has in-frame clones only and misses some. The data contain 50,000 or so clones, more than 85% of them singletons. The CDR3 loop spans 13 amino acids. V was pared by 8 bases and J by 1 base, with 11 bases between. Germline loops: CDR1 MGHRA, CDR2 YSYEKL. This chain joins TRBV4-1 and TRBJ1-1; TRBD1 might be the D (6 bases). This TCR derives from a woman aged 50 to 60 with head and neck cancer. The sequencing sample was made of PBMCs. In DNA form, the CDR3 reads TGCGCCAGCCGGCTGGGGGCGAACACTGAAGCTTTCTTT. Translated: CASRLGANTEAFF.